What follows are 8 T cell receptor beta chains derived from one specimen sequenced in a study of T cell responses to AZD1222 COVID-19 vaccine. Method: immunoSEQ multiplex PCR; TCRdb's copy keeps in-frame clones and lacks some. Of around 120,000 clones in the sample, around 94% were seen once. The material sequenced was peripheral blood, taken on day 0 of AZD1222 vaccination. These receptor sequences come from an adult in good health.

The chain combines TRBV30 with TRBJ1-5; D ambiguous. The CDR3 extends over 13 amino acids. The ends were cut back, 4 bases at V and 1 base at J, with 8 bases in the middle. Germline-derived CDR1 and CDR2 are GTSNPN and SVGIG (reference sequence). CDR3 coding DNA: TGTGCCTGGAATAGCAGGAGCAATCAGCCCCAGCATTTT. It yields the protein CAWNSRSNQPQHF.

CDR3 in DNA: TGTGCCAGCAGCCCGAGCAATGATGGCACCGGGGAGCTGTTTTTT. The encoded protein is CASSPSNDGTGELFF. The gene calls are TRBV3-1 (or the pseudogene TRBV3-2) and TRBJ2-2; no clear D. V was trimmed by 4 bases and J by 4 bases, leaving 13 bases between them. The germline V gene has CDR1 LGHDT and CDR2 YNNKEL (reference sequence). The length of the CDR3 is 15 residues.

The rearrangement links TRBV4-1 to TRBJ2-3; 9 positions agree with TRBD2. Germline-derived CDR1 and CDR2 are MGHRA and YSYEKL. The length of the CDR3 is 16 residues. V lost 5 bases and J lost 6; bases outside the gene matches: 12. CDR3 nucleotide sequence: TGCGCCAGCAGCAAAGGGGCTAGCGGGACGAGGGATACGCAGTATTTT. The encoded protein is CASSKGASGTRDTQYF.

CDR3 DNA sequence: TGCGCCAGCAGCCATCCTTTGACAGACTCGGGATCACCCCTCCACTTT. Its protein product is CASSHPLTDSGSPLHF. The gene calls are TRBV4-1 and TRBJ1-6; weak D call: TRBD1 (5 bases). The CDR3 totals 16 residues. Per the germline V gene, CDR1 is MGHRA and CDR2 is YSYEKL. V was shortened by 3 bases and J by 10 bases, with 19 bases between the two germline ends.

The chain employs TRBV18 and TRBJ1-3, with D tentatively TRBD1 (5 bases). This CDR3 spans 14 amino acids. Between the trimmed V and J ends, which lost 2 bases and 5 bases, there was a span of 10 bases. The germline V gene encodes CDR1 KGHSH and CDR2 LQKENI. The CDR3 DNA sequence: TGTGCCAGCTCACCATCAGGGCGTCGAAACACCATATATTTT. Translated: CASSPSGRRNTIYF. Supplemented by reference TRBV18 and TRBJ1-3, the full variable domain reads NAGVMQNPRHLVRRRGQEARLRCSPMKGHSHVYWYRQLPEEGLKFMVYLQKENIIDESGMPKERFSAEFPKEGPSILRIQQVVRGDSAAYFCASSPSGRRNTIYFGEGSWLTVV.

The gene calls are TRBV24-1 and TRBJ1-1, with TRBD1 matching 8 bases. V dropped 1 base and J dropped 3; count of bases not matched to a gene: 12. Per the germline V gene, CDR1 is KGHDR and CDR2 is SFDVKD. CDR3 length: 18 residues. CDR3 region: CATSDLTNAGGADTEAFF. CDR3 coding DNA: TGTGCCACCAGTGATTTAACCAACGCAGGGGGCGCGGACACTGAAGCTTTCTTT.

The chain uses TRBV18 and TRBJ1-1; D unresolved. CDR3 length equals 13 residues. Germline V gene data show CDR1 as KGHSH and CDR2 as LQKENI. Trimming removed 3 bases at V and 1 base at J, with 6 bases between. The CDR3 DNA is TGTGCCAGCTCACCGAATGAGAACACTGAAGCTTTCTTT. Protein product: CASSPNENTEAFF.

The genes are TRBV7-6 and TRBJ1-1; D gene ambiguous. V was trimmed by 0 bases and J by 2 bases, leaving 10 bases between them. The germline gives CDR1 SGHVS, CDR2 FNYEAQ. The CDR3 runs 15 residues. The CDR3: CASSLALAGNTEAFF. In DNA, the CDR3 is TGTGCCAGCAGCTTAGCTCTGGCGGGTAACACTGAAGCTTTCTTT.